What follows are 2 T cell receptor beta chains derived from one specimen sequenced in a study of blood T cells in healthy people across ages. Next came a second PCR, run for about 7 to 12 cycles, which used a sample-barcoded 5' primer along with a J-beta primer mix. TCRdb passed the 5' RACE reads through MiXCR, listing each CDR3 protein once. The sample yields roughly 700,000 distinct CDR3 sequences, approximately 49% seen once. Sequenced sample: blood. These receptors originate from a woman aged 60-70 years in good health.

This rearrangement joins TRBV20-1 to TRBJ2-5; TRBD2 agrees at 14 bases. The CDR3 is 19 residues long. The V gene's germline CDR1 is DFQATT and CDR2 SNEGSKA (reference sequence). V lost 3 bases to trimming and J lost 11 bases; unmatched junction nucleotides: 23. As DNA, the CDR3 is TGCAGTGCTAGCCCCAGACTAGCGGGAGGGCCAAGGACGGCCAATGAGCAGTACTTC. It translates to CSASPRLAGGPRTANEQYF.

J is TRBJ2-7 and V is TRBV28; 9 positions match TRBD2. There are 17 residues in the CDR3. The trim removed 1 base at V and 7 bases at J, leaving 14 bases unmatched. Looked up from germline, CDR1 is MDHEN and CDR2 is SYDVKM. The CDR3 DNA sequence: TGTGCCAGCAGTTTATTCGTTGCGGGAGGGAATAGAAATGAGCAGTACTTC. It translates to CASSLFVAGGNRNEQYF.